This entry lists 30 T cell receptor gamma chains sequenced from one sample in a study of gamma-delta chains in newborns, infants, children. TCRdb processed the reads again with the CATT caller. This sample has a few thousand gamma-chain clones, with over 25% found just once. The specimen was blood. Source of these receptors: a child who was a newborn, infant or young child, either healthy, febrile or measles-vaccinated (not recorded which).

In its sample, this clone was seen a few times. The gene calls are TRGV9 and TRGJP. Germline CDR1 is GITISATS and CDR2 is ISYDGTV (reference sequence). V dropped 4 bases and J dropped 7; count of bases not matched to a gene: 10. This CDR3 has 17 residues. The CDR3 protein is CALWDDGLELGKKIKVF. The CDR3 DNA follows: TGTGCCTTGTGGGATGACGGGTTGGAGTTGGGCAAAAAAATCAAGGTATTT.

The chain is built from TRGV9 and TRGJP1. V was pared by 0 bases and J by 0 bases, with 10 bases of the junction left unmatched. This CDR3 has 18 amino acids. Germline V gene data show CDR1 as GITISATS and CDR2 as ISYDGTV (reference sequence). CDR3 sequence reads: CALWEVRGTYTTGWFKIF. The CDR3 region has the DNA TGTGCCTTGTGGGAGGTGCGGGGGACCTATACCACTGGTTGGTTCAAGATATTT.

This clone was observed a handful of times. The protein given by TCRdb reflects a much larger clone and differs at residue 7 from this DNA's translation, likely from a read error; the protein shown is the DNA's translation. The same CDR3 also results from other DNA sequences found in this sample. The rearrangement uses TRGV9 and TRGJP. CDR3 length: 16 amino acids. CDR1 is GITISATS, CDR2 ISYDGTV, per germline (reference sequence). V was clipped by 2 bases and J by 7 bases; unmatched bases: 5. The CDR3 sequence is CALWEALELGKKIKVF. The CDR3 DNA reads TGTGCCTTGTGGGAGGCCCTGGAGTTGGGCAAAAAAATCAAGGTATTT.

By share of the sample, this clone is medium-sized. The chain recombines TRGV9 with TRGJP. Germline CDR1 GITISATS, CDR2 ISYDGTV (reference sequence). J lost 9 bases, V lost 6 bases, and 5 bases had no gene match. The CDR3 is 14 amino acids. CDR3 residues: CALWRGLGKKIKVF. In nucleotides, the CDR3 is TGTGCCTTGTGGAGGGGGTTGGGCAAAAAAATCAAGGTATTT.

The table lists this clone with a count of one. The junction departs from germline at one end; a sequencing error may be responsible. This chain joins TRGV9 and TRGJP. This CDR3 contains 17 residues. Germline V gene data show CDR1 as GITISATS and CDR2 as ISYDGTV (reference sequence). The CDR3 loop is CALWEGNKELGKKIKVF. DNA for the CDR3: TGCGCCTTGTGGGAGGGCAACAAAGAGTTGGGCAAAAAAATCAAGGTATTT.

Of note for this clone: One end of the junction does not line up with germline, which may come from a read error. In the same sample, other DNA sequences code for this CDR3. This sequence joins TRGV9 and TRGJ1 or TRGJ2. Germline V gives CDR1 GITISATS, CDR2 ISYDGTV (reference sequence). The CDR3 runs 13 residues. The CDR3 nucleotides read TGTGCCCTGTGGGAGGTGCTATATTATAAGAAACTCTTT. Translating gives CALWEVLYYKKLF.

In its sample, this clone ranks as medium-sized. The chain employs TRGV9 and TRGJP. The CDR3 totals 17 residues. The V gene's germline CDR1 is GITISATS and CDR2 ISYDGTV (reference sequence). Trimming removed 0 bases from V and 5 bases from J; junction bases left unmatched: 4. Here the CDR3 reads CALWEVPKELGKKIKVF. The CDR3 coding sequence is TGTGCCTTGTGGGAGGTGCCCAAAGAGTTGGGCAAAAAAATCAAGGTATTT.

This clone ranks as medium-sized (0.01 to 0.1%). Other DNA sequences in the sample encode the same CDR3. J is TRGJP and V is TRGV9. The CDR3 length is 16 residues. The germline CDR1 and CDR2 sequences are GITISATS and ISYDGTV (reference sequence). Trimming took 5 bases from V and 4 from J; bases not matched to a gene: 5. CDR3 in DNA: TGTGCCTTGTGGGGGAAACAAGAGTTGGGCAAAAAAATCAAGGTATTT. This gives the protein CALWGKQELGKKIKVF.

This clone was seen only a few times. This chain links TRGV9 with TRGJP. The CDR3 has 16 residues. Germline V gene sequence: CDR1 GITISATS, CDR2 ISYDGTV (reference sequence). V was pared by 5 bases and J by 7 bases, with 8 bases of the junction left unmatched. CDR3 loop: CALWVAGELGKKIKVF. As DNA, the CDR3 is TGTGCCTTGTGGGTCGCGGGGGAGTTGGGCAAAAAAATCAAGGTATTT.

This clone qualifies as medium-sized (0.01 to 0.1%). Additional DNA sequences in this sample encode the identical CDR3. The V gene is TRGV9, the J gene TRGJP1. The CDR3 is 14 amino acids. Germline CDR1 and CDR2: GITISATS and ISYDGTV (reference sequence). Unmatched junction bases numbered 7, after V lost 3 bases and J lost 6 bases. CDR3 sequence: CALWEHSPGWFKIF. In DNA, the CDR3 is TGTGCCTTGTGGGAGCACTCCCCTGGTTGGTTCAAGATATTT.

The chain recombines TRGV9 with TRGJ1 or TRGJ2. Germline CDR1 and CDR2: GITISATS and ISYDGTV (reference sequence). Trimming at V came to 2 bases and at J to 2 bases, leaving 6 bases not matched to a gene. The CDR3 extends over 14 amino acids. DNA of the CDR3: TGTGCCTTGTGGGAGGCTGCGGATTATTATAAGAAACTCTTT. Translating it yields CALWEAADYYKKLF.

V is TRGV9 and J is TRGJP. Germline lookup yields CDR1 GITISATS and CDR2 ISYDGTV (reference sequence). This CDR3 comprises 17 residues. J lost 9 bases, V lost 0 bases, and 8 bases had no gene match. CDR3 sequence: CALWEVQNGLGKKIKVF. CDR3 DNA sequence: TGTGCCTTGTGGGAGGTGCAAAACGGGTTGGGCAAAAAAATCAAGGTATTT.

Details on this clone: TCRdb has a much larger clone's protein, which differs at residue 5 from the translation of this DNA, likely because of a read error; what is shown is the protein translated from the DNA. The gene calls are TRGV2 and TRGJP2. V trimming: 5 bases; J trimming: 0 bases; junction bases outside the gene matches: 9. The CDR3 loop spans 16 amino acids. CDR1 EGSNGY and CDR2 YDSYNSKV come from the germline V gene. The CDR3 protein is CATWGGRHSSDWIKTF. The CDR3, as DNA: TGTGCCACCTGGGGCGGTCGGCATAGTAGTGATTGGATCAAGACGTTT.

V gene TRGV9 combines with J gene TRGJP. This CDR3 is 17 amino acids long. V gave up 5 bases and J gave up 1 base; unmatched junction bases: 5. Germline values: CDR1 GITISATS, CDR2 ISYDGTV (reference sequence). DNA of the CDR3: TGTGCCTTGTGGGGGAGGGGGCAAGAGTTGGGCAAAAAAATCAAGGTATTT. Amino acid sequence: CALWGRGQELGKKIKVF.

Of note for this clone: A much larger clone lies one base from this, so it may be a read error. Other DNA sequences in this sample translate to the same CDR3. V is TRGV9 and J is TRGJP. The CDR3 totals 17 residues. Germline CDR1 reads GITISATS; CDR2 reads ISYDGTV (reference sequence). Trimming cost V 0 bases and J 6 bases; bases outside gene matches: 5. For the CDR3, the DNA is TGTGCCTTGTGGGAGGTGCAGAGAGAGTTGGGCAAAAAAATCAAGGTATTT. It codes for CALWEVQRELGKKIKVF.

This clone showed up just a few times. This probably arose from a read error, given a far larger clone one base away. The CDR3 bases are TGTGCCACCTGGGGCGGCTATTATAAGAAACTCTTT. Translated: CATWGGYYKKLF. The rearrangement links TRGV8 to TRGJ1 or TRGJ2. Germline V lookup: CDR1 VENAVY, CDR2 YDSYNSRV. Trimming took 5 bases from V and 4 from J; bases not matched to a gene: 5. The CDR3 has 12 amino acids.

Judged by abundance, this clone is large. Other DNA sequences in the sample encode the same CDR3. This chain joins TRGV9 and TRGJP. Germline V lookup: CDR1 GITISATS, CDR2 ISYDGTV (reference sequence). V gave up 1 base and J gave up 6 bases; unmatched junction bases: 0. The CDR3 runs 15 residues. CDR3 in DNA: TGTGCCTTGTGGGAGGTAGAGTTGGGCAAAAAAATCAAGGTATTT. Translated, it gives CALWEVELGKKIKVF.

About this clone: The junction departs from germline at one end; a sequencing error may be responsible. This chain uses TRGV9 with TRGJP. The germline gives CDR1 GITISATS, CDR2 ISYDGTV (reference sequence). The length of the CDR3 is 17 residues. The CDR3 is CALWEASQELGKKIEVF. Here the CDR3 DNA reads TGTGCCTTGTGGGAGGCCTCCCAAGAGTTGGGCAAAAAAATCGAGGTATTT.

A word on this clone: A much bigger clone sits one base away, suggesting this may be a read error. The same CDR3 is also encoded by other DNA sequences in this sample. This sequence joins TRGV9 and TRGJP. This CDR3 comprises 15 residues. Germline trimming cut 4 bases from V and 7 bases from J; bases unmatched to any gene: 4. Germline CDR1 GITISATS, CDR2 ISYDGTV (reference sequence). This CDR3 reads CALWETELGKKIKVF. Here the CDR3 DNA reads TGTGCCTTGTGGGAAACCGAGTTGGGCAAAAAAATCAAGGTATTT.

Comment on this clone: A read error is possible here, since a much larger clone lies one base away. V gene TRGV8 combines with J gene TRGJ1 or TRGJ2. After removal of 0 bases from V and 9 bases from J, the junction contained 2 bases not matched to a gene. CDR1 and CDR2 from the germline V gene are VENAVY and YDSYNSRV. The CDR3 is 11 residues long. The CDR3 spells CATWDRRKKLF. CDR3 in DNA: TGTGCCACCTGGGATAGGCGTAAGAAACTCTTT.

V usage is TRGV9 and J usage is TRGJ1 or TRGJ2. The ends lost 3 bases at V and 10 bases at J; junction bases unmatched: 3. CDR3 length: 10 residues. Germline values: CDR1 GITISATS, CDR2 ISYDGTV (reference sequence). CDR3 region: CALWEQKKLF. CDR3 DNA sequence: TGTGCCTTGTGGGAGCAGAAGAAACTCTTT.

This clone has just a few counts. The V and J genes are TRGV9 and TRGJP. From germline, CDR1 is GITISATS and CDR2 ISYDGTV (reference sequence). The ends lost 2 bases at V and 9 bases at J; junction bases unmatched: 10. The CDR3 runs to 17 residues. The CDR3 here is CALWEAGRVLGKKIKVF. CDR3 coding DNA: TGTGCCTTGTGGGAGGCCGGACGGGTGTTGGGCAAAAAAATCAAGGTATTT.

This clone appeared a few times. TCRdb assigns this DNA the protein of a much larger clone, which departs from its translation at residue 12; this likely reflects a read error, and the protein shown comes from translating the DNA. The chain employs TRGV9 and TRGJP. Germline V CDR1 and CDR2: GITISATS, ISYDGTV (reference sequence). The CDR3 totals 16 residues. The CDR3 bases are TGTGCCTTGTGGGAGATACAAGAGTTGGGCAAAAGAATCAAGGTATTT. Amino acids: CALWEIQELGKRIKVF.

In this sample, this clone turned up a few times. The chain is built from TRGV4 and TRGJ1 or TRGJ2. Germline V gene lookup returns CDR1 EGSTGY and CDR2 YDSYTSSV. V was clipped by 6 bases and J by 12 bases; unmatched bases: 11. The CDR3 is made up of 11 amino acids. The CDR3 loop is CATWPGGGKLF. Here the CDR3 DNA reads TGTGCCACCTGGCCCGGGGGTGGGAAACTCTTT.

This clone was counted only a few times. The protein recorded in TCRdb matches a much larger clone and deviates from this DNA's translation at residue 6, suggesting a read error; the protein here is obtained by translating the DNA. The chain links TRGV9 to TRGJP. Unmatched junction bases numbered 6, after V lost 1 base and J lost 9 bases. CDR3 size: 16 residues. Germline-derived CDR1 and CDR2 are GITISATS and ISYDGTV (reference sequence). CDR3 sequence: CALWEVRVLGKKIKVF. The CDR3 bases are TGTGCCTTGTGGGAGGTCCGTGTGTTGGGCAAAAAAATCAAGGTATTT.

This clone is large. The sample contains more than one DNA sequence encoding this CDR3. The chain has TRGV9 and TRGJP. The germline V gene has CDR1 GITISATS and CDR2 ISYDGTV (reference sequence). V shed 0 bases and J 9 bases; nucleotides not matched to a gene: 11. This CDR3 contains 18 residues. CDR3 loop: CALWEVIMVALGKKIKVF. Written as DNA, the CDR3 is TGTGCCTTGTGGGAGGTGATTATGGTAGCGTTGGGCAAAAAAATCAAGGTATTT.

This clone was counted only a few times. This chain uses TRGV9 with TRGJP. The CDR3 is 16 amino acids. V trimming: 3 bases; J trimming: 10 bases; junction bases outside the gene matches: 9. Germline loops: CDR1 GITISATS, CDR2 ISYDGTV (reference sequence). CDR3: CALWERLELGKKIKVF. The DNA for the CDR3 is TGTGCCTTGTGGGAGCGCCTAGAATTGGGCAAAAAAATCAAGGTATTT.

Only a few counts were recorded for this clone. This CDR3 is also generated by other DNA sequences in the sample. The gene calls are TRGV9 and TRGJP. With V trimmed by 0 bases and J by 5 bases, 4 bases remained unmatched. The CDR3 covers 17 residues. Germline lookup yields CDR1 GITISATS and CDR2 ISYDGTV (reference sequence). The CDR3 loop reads CALWEVREELGKKIKVF. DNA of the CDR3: TGTGCCTTGTGGGAGGTGCGAGAAGAGTTGGGCAAAAAAATCAAGGTATTT.

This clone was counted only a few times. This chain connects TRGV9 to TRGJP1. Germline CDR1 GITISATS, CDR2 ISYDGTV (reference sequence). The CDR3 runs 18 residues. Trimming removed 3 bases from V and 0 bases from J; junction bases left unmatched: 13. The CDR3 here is CALWEPSGEYTTGWFKIF. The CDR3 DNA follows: TGTGCCTTGTGGGAGCCCTCCGGTGAATATACCACTGGTTGGTTCAAGATATTT.

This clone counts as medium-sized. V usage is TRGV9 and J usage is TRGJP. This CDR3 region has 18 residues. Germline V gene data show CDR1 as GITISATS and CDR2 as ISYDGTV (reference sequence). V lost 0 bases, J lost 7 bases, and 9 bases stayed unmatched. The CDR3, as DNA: TGTGCCTTGTGGGAGGTGCATGGTGGGGAGTTGGGCAAAAAAATCAAGGTATTT. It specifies CALWEVHGGELGKKIKVF.